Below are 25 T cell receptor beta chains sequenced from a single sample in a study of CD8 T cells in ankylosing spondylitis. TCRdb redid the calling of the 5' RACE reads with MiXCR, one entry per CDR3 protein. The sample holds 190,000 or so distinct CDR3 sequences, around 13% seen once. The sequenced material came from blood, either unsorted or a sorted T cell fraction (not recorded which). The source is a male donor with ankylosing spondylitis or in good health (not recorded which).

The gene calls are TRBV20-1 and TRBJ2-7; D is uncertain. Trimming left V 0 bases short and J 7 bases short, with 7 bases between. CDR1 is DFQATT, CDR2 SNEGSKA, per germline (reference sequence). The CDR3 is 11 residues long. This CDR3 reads CSARDITEQYF. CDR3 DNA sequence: TGCAGTGCTAGAGATATAACAGAGCAGTACTTC.

This chain's CDR3 is CASSWTGQGNHEQFF. For the CDR3, the DNA is TGTGCCAGCAGTTGGACCGGACAGGGTAACCATGAGCAGTTCTTC. V usage is TRBV2 and J usage is TRBJ2-1, with TRBD1 matching 8 bases. CDR3 size: 15 residues. CDR1 SNHLY and CDR2 FYNNEI come from the germline V gene. After removal of 5 bases from V and 8 bases from J, the junction contained 11 bases not matched to a gene.

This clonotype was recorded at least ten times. The CDR3 sequence is CASSELAGETDTQYF. In DNA form, the CDR3 reads TGTGCCAGCAGTGAACTAGCGGGAGAGACAGATACGCAGTATTTT. The chain has TRBV6-1 and TRBJ2-3, with 10 positions matching TRBD2. J lost 3 bases, V lost 2 bases, and 2 bases had no gene match. Germline lookup yields CDR1 MNHNS and CDR2 SASEGT. This CDR3 has 15 residues.

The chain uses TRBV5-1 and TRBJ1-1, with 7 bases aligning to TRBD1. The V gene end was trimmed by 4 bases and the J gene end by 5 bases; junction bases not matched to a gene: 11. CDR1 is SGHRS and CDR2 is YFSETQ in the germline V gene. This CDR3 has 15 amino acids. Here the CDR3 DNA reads TGCGCCAGCAGCCCCCTGGGGCAGGGGGTGACTGAAGCTTTCTTT. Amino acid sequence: CASSPLGQGVTEAFF.

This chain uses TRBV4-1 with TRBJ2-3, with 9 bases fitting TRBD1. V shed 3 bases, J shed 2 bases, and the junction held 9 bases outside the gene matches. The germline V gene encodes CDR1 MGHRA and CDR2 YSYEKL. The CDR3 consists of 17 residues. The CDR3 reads CASSQRQGGEYTDTQYF. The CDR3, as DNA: TGCGCCAGCAGCCAGCGACAGGGGGGAGAGTACACAGATACGCAGTATTTT.

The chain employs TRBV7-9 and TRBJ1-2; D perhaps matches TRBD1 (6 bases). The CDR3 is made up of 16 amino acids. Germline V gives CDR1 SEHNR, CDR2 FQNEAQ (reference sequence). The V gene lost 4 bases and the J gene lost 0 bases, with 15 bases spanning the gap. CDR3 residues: CASSSWTDLTNYGYTF. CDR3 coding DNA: TGTGCCAGCAGCTCATGGACAGATCTTACTAACTATGGCTACACCTTC.

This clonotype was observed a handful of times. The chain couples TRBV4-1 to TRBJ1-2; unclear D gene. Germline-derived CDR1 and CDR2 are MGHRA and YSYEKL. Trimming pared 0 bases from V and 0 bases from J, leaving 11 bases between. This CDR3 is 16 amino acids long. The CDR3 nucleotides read TGCGCCAGCAGCCAAGATTCACGCAGTCCTAACTATGGCTACACCTTC. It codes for CASSQDSRSPNYGYTF.

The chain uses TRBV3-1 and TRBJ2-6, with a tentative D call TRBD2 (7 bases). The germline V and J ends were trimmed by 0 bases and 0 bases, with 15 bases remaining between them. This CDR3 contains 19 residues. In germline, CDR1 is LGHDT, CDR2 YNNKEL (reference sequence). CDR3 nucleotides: TGTGCCAGCAGCCAAGATCGATGGGGGGGCAACTCTGGGGCCAACGTCCTGACTTTC. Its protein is CASSQDRWGGNSGANVLTF.

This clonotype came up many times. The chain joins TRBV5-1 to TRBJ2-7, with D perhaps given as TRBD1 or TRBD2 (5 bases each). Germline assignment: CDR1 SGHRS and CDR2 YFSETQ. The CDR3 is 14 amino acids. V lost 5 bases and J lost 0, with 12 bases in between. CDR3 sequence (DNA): TGCGCCAGCAGAAGGGACCGAGGCTCCTACGAGCAGTACTTC. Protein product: CASRRDRGSYEQYF.

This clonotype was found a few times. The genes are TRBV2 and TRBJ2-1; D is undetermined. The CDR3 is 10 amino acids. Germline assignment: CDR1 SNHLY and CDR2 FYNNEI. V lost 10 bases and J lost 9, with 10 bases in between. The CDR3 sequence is CAMVPAEQFF. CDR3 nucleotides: TGTGCCATGGTACCGGCTGAGCAGTTCTTC.

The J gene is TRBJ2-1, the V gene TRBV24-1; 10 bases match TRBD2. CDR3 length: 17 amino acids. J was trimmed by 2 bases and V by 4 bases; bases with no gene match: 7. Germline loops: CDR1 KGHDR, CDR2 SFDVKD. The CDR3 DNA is TGTGCCACCAGTGACGGCATAGCGGGGGGTACCTACAATGAGCAGTTCTTC. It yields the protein CATSDGIAGGTYNEQFF.

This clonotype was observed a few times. The CDR3 sequence: CASSLYGGGNNEQFF. DNA for the CDR3: TGTGCCAGCAGTTTATATGGCGGGGGTAACAATGAGCAGTTCTTC. This chain uses TRBV27 with TRBJ2-1; 7 bases are a match to TRBD2. The germline V gene encodes CDR1 MNHEY and CDR2 SMNVEV (reference sequence). V was clipped by 1 base and J by 5 bases; unmatched bases: 5. This CDR3 spans 15 amino acids.

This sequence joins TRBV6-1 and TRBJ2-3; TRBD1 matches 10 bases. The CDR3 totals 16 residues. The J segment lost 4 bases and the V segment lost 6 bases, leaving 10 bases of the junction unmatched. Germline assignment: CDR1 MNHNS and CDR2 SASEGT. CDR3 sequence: CASRQQTGTGADTQYF. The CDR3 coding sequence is TGTGCCAGCAGACAACAAACCGGGACAGGGGCAGATACGCAGTATTTT.

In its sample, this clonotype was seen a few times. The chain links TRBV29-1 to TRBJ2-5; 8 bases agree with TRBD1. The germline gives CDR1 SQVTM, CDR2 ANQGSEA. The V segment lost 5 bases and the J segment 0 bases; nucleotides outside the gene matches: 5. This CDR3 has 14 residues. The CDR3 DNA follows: TGCAGCGTTTTGGACAGGGCCTACCAAGAGACCCAGTACTTC. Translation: CSVLDRAYQETQYF.

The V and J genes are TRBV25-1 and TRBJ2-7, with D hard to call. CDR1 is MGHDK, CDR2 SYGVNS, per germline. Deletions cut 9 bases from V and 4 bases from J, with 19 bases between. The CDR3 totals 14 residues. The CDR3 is CARPQGIGAYEQYF. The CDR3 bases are TGTGCCAGGCCCCAAGGGATAGGAGCTTACGAGCAGTACTTC.

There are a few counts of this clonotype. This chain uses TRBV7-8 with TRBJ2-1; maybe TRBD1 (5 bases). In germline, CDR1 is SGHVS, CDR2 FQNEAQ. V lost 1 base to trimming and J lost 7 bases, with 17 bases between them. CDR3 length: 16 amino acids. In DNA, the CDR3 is TGTGCCAGCAGCTTAGTATCTCAGGCAGGGTGGAATGAGCAGTTCTTC. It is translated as CASSLVSQAGWNEQFF.

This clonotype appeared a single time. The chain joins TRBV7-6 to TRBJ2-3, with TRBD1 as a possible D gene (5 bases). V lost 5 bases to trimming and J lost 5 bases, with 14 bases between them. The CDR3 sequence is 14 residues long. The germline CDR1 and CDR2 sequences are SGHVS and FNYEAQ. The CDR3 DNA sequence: TGTGCCAGCAGCCCTCCAGGGTTAAGAGATACGCAGTATTTT. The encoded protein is CASSPPGLRDTQYF. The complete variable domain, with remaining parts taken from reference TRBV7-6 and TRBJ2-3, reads GAGVSQSPRYKVTKRGQDVALRCDPISGHVSLYWYRQALGQGPEFLTYFNYEAQQDKSGLPNDRFSAERPEGSISTLTIQRTEQRDSAMYRCASSPPGLRDTQYFGPGTRLTVL.

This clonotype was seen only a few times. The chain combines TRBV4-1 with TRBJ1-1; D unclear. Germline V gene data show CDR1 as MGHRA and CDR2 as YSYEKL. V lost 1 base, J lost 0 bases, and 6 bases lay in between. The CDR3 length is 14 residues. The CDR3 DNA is TGCGCCAGCAGCCAAGTACACGTGAACACTGAAGCTTTCTTT. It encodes CASSQVHVNTEAFF.

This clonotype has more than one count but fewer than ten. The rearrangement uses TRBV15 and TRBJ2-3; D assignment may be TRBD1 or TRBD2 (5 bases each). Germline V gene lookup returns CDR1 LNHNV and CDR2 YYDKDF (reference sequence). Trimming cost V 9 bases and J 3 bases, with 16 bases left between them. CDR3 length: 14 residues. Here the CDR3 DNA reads TGTGCCACGTCTCAGGGAGTAGATACAGATACGCAGTATTTT. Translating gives CATSQGVDTDTQYF.

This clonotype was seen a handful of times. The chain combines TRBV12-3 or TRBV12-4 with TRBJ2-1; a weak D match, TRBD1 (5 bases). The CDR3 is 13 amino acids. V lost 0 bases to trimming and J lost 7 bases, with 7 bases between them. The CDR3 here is CASSLAGQNEQFF. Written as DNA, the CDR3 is TGTGCCAGCAGTTTAGCGGGGCAGAATGAGCAGTTCTTC.

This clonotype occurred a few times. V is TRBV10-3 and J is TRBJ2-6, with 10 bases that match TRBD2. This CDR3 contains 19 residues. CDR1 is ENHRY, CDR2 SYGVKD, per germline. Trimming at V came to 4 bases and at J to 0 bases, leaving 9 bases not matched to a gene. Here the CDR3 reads CAISALRTSGISGANVLTF. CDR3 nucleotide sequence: TGTGCCATCAGTGCTCTGCGGACTAGCGGTATCTCTGGGGCCAACGTCCTGACTTTC.

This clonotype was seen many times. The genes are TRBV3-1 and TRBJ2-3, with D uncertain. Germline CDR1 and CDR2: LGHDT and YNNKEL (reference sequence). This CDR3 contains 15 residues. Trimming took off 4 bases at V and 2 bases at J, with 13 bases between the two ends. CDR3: CASSPRAASTDTQYF. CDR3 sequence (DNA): TGTGCCAGCAGCCCCCGGGCAGCCTCCACAGATACGCAGTATTTT.

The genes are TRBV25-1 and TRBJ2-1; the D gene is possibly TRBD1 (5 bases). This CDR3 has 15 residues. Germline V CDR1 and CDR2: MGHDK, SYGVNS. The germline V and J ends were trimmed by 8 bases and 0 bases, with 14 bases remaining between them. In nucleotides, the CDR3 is TGTGCCAGCCGAAGGGGAAGAAGCTCCTACAATGAGCAGTTCTTC. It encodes CASRRGRSSYNEQFF. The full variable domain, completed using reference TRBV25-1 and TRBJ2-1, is EADIYQTPRYLVIGTGKKITLECSQTMGHDKMYWYQQDPGMELHLIHYSYGVNSTEKGDLSSESTVSRIRTEHFPLTLESARPSHTSQYLCASRRGRSSYNEQFFGPGTRLTVL.

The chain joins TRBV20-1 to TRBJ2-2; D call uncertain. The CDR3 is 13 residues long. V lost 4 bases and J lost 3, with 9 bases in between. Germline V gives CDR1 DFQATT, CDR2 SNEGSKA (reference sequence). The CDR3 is CSATAPYTGELFF. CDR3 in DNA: TGCAGTGCTACAGCGCCTTACACCGGGGAGCTGTTTTTT.

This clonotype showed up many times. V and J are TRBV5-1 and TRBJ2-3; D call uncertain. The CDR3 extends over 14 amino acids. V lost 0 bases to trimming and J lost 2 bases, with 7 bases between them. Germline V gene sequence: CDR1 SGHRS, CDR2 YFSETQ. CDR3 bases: TGCGCCAGCAGCTTGGACCTTTACACAGATACGCAGTATTTT. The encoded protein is CASSLDLYTDTQYF.